The 14 T cell receptor beta chains given below trace back to one sample, sequenced in a study of shared clonotypes between healthy human individuals. Repertoires were generated with immunoSEQ multiplex PCR, while TCRdb's copy carries only in-frame clones and drops some. The table includes about 2 million clones, over 85% detected once. Naive CD8 cells, CD45RO-negative and positively selected for CCR7, excluded terminally differentiated effector memory CD45RA+ cells. The sequencing input was naive CD8+ T cells sorted from blood. The receptor set was obtained from a man aged 18 to 30 in good health.

Concerning this clone: Other nucleotide sequences from this sample produce the same CDR3. This chain connects TRBV9 to TRBJ1-4; D not resolved. CDR1 SGDLS and CDR2 YYNGEE come from the germline V gene. This CDR3 comprises 15 residues. The ends were cut back, 0 bases at V and 0 bases at J, with 6 bases in the middle. The CDR3 DNA reads TGTGCCAGCAGCGTAGCGGGTACAACTAATGAAAAACTGTTTTTT. Its protein product is CASSVAGTTNEKLFF.

V is TRBV6-6 and J is TRBJ2-5, with D possibly TRBD2 on 6 matching bases. CDR1 is MNHNY, CDR2 SVGAGI, per germline (reference sequence). Deletions cut 5 bases from V and 5 bases from J, with 15 bases between. The CDR3 runs 14 residues. In DNA form, the CDR3 reads TGTGCCAGCAGTCAAACTAGCTCCGGGGAGACCCAGTACTTC. Amino acid sequence: CASSQTSSGETQYF.

The CDR3 sequence is CASSQRGDEQYF. CDR3 sequence (DNA): TGTGCCAGCAGCCAGCGGGGGGACGAGCAGTACTTC. V gene TRBV7-9 combines with J gene TRBJ2-7; 9 bases align to TRBD2. The V gene's germline CDR1 is SEHNR and CDR2 FQNEAQ (reference sequence). V lost 5 bases and J lost 5; bases outside the gene matches: 1. This CDR3 contains 12 residues.

The CDR3 DNA sequence: TGCGCCATCCGCCTGGGGGGGCAGGGTCCCTACGAGCAGTACTTC. Its protein product is CAIRLGGQGPYEQYF. The chain employs TRBV10-1 and TRBJ2-7, with D possibly TRBD2 on 7 matching bases. Germline V gives CDR1 WNHNN, CDR2 SYGVQD (reference sequence). V lost 10 bases, J lost 2 bases, and 21 bases lay in between. This CDR3 comprises 15 residues.

J is TRBJ1-6 and V is TRBV7-9; D is undetermined. Trimming took off 1 base at V and 1 base at J, with 8 bases between the two ends. This CDR3 comprises 16 residues. From germline, CDR1 is SEHNR and CDR2 FQNEAQ (reference sequence). CDR3 nucleotides: TGTGCCAGCAGCTTAGACGGCATTTCCTATAATTCACCCCTCCACTTT. It yields the protein CASSLDGISYNSPLHF.

The chain uses TRBV7-9 and TRBJ1-1; a possible D gene is TRBD1 (6 bases). Germline V gene data show CDR1 as SEHNR and CDR2 as FQNEAQ (reference sequence). The CDR3 covers 15 residues. Trimming cost V 5 bases and J 0 bases, with 13 bases left between them. CDR3 sequence: CASSKTDSLNTEAFF. The DNA of the CDR3 is TGTGCCAGCAGCAAAACGGACAGTTTGAACACTGAAGCTTTCTTT.

The V call is TRBV6-1, the J call TRBJ2-7; maybe TRBD1 (6 bases). CDR3 length: 15 residues. Trimming took off 1 base at V and 1 base at J, with 11 bases between the two ends. The germline gives CDR1 MNHNS, CDR2 SASEGT. The CDR3: CASSEGLDRSYEQYF. The CDR3 coding sequence is TGTGCCAGCAGTGAAGGCTTGGACAGATCCTACGAGCAGTACTTC.

The rearrangement uses TRBV19 and TRBJ1-2; 7 nucleotides match TRBD1. Germline V gene data show CDR1 as LNHDA and CDR2 as SQIVND (reference sequence). V gave up 5 bases and J gave up 1 base; unmatched junction bases: 4. The CDR3 has 14 residues. The CDR3 loop reads CASSPGQNNYGYTF. The DNA for the CDR3 is TGTGCCAGTAGTCCGGGACAGAATAACTATGGCTACACCTTC. Full variable domain (outside the CDR3, taken from reference TRBV19 and TRBJ1-2): DGGITQSPKYLFRKEGQNVTLSCEQNLNHDAMYWYRQDPGQGLRLIYYSQIVNDFQKGDIAEGYSVSREKKESFPLTVTSAQKNPTAFYLCASSPGQNNYGYTFGSGTRLTVV.

The sample holds a few counts of this clone. This chain connects TRBV29-1 to TRBJ1-1; the D is unclear. This CDR3 is 15 amino acids long. V was trimmed by 4 bases and J by 1 base, leaving 16 bases between them. CDR1 and CDR2 (germline): SQVTM, ANQGSEA. CDR3 sequence (DNA): TGCAGCGTTGGGGCTCTCGGTCATTCGAACACTGAAGCTTTCTTT. Its translation: CSVGALGHSNTEAFF.

This sequence joins TRBV11-2 and TRBJ2-1, with 12 bases aligning to TRBD2. Losses at the gene ends were 0 bases for V and 9 bases for J; bases not matched to a gene: 15. The CDR3 totals 19 residues. Germline V gene data show CDR1 as SGHAT and CDR2 as FQNNGV. In nucleotides, the CDR3 is TGTGCCAGCAGCTTAGATCTAGCGGGAGGGCATGCCCCTTGGGGTGAGCAGTTCTTC. Translated: CASSLDLAGGHAPWGEQFF.

The rearrangement links TRBV6-6 to TRBJ1-4, with D possibly being TRBD1 (5 bases). The V gene's germline CDR1 is MNHNY and CDR2 SVGAGI (reference sequence). With 1 base removed from V and 8 bases from J, the gap between germline ends came to 17 bases. The length of the CDR3 is 16 residues. This CDR3 is CASSYFLRGGEEKLFF. In nucleotides, the CDR3 is TGTGCCAGCAGTTACTTCCTAAGGGGCGGAGAGGAAAAACTGTTTTTT.

V gene TRBV27 combines with J gene TRBJ2-3, with D possibly TRBD1 on 7 matching bases. The CDR3 runs 16 residues. Trimming pared 3 bases from V and 2 bases from J, leaving 15 bases between. The germline V gene encodes CDR1 MNHEY and CDR2 SMNVEV (reference sequence). CDR3 nucleotide sequence: TGTGCCAGCAGTTTTTCTACAGGGGAGGTCACAGATACGCAGTATTTT. As protein: CASSFSTGEVTDTQYF.

The chain recombines TRBV11-2 with TRBJ2-7; no definite D call. This CDR3 comprises 16 residues. The ends were cut back, 0 bases at V and 2 bases at J, with 14 bases in the middle. In germline, CDR1 is SGHAT, CDR2 FQNNGV. CDR3 nucleotides: TGTGCCAGCAGCTTAGATATAAACGCAATAACCTACGAGCAGTACTTC. Encoded protein: CASSLDINAITYEQYF.

J is TRBJ2-7 and V is TRBV5-1; D is unclear. In germline, CDR1 is SGHRS, CDR2 YFSETQ. V was shortened by 4 bases and J by 2 bases, with 7 bases between the two germline ends. CDR3 length: 12 residues. This CDR3 is CASSPVPYEQYF. CDR3 sequence (DNA): TGCGCCAGCAGCCCCGTCCCCTACGAGCAGTACTTC.